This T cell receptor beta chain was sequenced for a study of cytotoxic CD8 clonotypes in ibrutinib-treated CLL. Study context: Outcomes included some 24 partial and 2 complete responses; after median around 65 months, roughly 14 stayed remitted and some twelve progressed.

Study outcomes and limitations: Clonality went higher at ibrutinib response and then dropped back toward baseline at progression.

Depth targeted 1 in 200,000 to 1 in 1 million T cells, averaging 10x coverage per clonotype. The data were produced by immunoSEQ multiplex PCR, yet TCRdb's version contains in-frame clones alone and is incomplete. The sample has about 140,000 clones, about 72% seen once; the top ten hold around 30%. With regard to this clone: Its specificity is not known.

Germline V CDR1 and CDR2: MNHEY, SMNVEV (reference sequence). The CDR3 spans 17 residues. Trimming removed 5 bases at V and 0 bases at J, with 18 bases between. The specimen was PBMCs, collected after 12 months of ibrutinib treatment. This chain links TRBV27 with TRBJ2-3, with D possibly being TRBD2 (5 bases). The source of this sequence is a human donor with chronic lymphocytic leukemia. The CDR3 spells CASSPERAGTSTDTQYF. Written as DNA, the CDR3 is TGTGCCAGCAGTCCAGAGAGGGCGGGTACTAGCACAGATACGCAGTATTTT.